This T cell receptor beta chain emerged from a study of blood T cells in healthy people across ages. There are a few counts of this clonotype. CDR1 is SGHDT, CDR2 YYEEEE, per germline. V was shortened by 6 bases and J by 7 bases, with 17 bases between the two germline ends. CDR3 length: 14 residues. A second PCR of 7 to 11 cycles used a sample-barcoded 5' primer and a J-beta primer mix. TCRdb redid the calling of the 5' RACE reads with MiXCR, one entry per CDR3 protein. This sample has about 1,000,000 distinct CDR3 sequences, with 45% found just once. Sequenced sample: blood. The receptor comes from a woman aged 55-70 years in good health. J is TRBJ2-1 and V is TRBV5-6, with TRBD2 as a possible D gene (5 bases). DNA for the CDR3: TGTGCCAGCACCCGGGGTCGGGTTGGTAATGAGCAGTTCTTC. This codes for CASTRGRVGNEQFF.